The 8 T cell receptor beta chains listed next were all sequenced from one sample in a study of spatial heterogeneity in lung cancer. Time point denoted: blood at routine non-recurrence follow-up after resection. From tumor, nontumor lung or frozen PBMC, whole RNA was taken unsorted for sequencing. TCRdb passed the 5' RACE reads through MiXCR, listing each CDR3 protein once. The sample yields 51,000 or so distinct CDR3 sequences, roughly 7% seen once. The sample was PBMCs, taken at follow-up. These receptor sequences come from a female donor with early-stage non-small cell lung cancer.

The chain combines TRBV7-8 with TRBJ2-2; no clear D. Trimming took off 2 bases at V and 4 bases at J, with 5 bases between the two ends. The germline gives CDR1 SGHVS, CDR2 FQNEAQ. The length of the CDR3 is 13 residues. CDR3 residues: CASSLIGTGELFF. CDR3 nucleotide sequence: TGTGCCAGCAGCTTAATCGGCACCGGGGAGCTGTTTTTT.

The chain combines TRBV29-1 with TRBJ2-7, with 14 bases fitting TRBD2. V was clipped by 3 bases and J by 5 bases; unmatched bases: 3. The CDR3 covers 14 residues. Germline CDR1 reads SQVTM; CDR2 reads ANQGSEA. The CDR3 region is CSVDGLAGGNEQYF. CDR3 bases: TGCAGCGTTGACGGACTAGCGGGGGGCAACGAGCAGTACTTC.

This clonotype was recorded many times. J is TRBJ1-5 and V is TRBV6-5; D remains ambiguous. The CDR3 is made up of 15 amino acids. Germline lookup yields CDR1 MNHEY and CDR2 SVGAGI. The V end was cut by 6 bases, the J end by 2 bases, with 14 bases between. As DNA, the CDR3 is TGTGCCAGCAGCCTTACGGGAGGCGGCAATCAGCCCCAGCATTTT. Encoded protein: CASSLTGGGNQPQHF.

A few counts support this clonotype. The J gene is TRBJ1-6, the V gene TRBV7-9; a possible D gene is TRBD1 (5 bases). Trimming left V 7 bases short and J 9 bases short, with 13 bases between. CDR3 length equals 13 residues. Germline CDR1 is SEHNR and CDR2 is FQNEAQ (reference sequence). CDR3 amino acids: CASTGTASSPLHF. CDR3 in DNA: TGTGCCAGCACCGGGACGGCTAGTTCACCCCTCCACTTT.

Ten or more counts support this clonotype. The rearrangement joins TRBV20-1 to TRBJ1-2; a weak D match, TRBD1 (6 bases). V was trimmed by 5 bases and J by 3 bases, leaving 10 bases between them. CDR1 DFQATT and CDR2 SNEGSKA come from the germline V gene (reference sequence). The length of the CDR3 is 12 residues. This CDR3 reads CSARNRDYGYTF. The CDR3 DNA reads TGCAGTGCTCGAAACAGGGACTATGGCTACACCTTC.

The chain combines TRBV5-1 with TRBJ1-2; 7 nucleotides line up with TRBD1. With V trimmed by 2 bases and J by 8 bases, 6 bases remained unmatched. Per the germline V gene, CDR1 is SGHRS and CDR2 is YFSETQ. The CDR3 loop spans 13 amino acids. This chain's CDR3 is CASSFPGGEGYTF. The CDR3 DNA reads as TGCGCCAGCAGCTTCCCAGGGGGTGAGGGCTACACCTTC.

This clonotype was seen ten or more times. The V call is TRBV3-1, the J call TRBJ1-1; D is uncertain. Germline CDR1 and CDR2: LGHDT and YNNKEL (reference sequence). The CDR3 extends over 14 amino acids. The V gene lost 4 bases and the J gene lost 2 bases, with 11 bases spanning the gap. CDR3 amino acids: CASSPLNLNTEAFF. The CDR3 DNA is TGTGCCAGCAGCCCCCTGAACTTAAACACTGAAGCTTTCTTT.

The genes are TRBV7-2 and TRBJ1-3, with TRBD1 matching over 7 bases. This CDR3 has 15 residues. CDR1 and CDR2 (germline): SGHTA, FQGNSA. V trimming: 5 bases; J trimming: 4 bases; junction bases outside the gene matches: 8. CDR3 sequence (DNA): TGTGCCAGCAGCCCTACAGGGGTGTCCGGAAACACCATATATTTT. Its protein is CASSPTGVSGNTIYF.